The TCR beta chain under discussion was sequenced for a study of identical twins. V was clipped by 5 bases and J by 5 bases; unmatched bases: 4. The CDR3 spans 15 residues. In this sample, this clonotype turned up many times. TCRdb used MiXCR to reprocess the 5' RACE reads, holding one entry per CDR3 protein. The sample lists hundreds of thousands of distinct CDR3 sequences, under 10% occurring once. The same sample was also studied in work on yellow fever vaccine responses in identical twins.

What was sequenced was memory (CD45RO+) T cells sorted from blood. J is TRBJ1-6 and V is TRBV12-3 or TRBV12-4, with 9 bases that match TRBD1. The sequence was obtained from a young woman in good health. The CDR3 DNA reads TGTGCCAGCAGTGGACAGGGGATGGATAATTCACCCCTCCACTTT. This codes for CASSGQGMDNSPLHF.